The text below deals with one TCR beta chain. These data are taken from a study of cytomegalovirus exposure and HLA in healthy donors. The V gene's germline CDR1 is KGHSH and CDR2 LQKENI. V was shortened by 3 bases and J by 5 bases, with 13 bases between the two germline ends. This CDR3 has 15 residues. Use of 60 Vbeta and 13 Jbeta primers characterized the PCR. Only in-frame clones appear in the TCRdb table, and some are missing; sequencing was by immunoSEQ multiplex PCR. The table has some 97,000 clones, 65% to 75% seen once. This rearrangement joins TRBV18 to TRBJ2-2; D remains ambiguous. Sequences were obtained from PBMCs. The receptor comes from a woman aged 18-29 years in good health and CMV-seropositive. The CDR3 nucleotides are TGTGCCAGCTCACCGGGCCGGCAGTCTACCGGGGAGCTGTTTTTT. It translates to CASSPGRQSTGELFF.